The 2 T cell receptor beta chains presented below share a single source sample, sequenced in a study of cytomegalovirus exposure and HLA in healthy donors. 13 Jbeta primers and 60 Vbeta primers were used for the PCR. Only in-frame clones appear in the TCRdb table, and some are missing; sequencing was by immunoSEQ multiplex PCR. This table lists 45,000 to 55,000 clones. Sequenced material: PBMCs. The receptors here all came from a male donor in good health and CMV-seropositive.

This rearrangement joins TRBV25-1 to TRBJ2-5; D remains ambiguous. Trimming pared 3 bases from V and 5 bases from J, leaving 16 bases between. This CDR3 is built from 15 residues. In germline, CDR1 is MGHDK, CDR2 SYGVNS. The CDR3 spells CASSERRSFQETQYF. Written as DNA, the CDR3 is TGTGCCAGCAGTGAGAGGCGATCGTTCCAGGAGACCCAGTACTTC.

CDR3 sequence: CASSSGLGAIRETQYF. DNA for the CDR3: TGTGCCAGCAGCTCAGGCCTGGGGGCCATTCGGGAGACCCAGTACTTC. This chain uses TRBV7-2 with TRBJ2-5; D perhaps matches TRBD1 (6 bases). Between the trimmed V and J ends, which lost 4 bases and 5 bases, there was a span of 20 bases. Germline CDR1 and CDR2: SGHTA and FQGNSA. The CDR3 extends over 16 amino acids.